This passage covers 9 T cell receptor beta chains from one sample sequenced in a study of tumor-infiltrating lymphocytes in primary liver carcinoma. Both RNA and DNA were isolated together from 20-30 mg of bulk tissue that had not been sorted. With a constant-region primer, TCR beta cDNA was made from approximately 520 ng of total RNA. Sequencing libraries for TCR beta derived from three nested multiplex PCR rounds that used slightly modified ARM-PCR. Forward primers for TRBV1-TRBV30 and a C-beta reverse primer served the first two PCR rounds, at about 11 cycles each. One entry per CDR3 protein, called by TCRdb with MiXCR from the multiplex PCR reads. The sample consists of about 30,000 distinct CDR3 sequences, 71% of them appearing once. Sequencing used liver tumor tissue from sampling region 3. Subset defined: tumor region T3, left-lateral pole. The receptors stem from a woman aged 25 to 45 with primary liver carcinoma and hepatitis B virus infection.

Comments on this clonotype: This may come from a read error, since a much larger clone is one base off. The gene calls are TRBV4-1 and TRBJ2-6, with D possibly matching TRBD2 (6 bases). Germline CDR1 is MGHRA and CDR2 is YSYEKL. The CDR3 spans 17 residues. The CDR3 DNA reads TGCGCCAGCAACCAAGATCGTAGAGGGACTGGGACCAACGTCCTGACTTTC. The encoded protein is CASNQDRRGTGTNVLTF.

A word on this clonotype: This clone may be a read error of a much larger clone one base away. The chain recombines TRBV18 with TRBJ2-3; no clear D gene. The CDR3 is made up of 14 amino acids. Germline CDR1 KGHSH, CDR2 LQKENI. The CDR3 here is CASSPPGRTDTQFF. For the CDR3, the DNA is TGTGCCAGCTCACCACCGGGCCGCACAGATACGCAGTTTTTT.

Concerning this clonotype: This could be a read error, since a much larger clone is one nucleotide away. The rearrangement uses TRBV7-3 and TRBJ2-2; D remains ambiguous. Germline lookup yields CDR1 SGHTA and CDR2 FQGTGA. The CDR3 spans 11 residues. CDR3 bases: TGTACCAGCAGCTTGGGCGGGGAGCTGTTTTTT. Its protein product is CTSSLGGELFF.

Turning to this clonotype: An end of the junction does not agree with germline; a read error may underlie this. V is TRBV11-2 and J is TRBJ1-2, with D possibly being TRBD1 (5 bases). The CDR3 runs 14 residues. Germline V gene lookup returns CDR1 SGHAT and CDR2 FQNNGV. CDR3 sequence: CASSLGGTVVGYTF. The CDR3 DNA follows: TGCGCCAGCAGCCTCGGGGGTACAGTCGTTGGTTACACCTTC.

The sample holds many counts of this clonotype. The rearrangement uses TRBV11-2 and TRBJ2-5; a possible D gene is TRBD1 (6 bases). Between the trimmed V and J ends, which lost 3 bases and 5 bases, there was a span of 13 bases. The germline V gene has CDR1 SGHAT and CDR2 FQNNGV. This CDR3 is 14 amino acids long. The CDR3 coding sequence is TGTGCCAGCAGCTTCGACAGGTCCGGCGAGACCCAGTACTTC. Translating it yields CASSFDRSGETQYF.

A note on this clonotype: At one end, the junction sequence differs from germline, possibly due to a read error. This sequence joins TRBV6-2 or TRBV6-3 and TRBJ2-1; no clear D gene. CDR1 is MNHEY, CDR2 SVGEGT, per germline. There are 14 residues in the CDR3. This CDR3 reads CASRPDPSYNEHSF. The DNA of the CDR3 is TGTGCCAGCAGGCCGGACCCATCCTACAATGAGCACTCCTTC.

In regard to this clonotype: The limits of the CDR3 on the DNA are not certain, so only TCRdb's listed CDR3 is given. The J gene is TRBJ2-2, the V gene TRBV4-2; the table names TRBD2, a call not compared with the DNA. Both ends counted, the CDR3 spans 19 residues. Germline values: CDR1 LGHNA, CDR2 YNFKEQ. The chain's CDR3 is CASSLSGVANGSKSGELFF.

Points on this clonotype: An end of the junction does not agree with germline; a read error may underlie this. This chain uses TRBV28 with TRBJ2-3; 11 bases line up with TRBD2. This CDR3 contains 15 residues. Germline CDR1 and CDR2: MDHEN and SYDVKM. The CDR3 sequence: CAGRPLAGVTNTQYF. The CDR3 nucleotides read TGTGCCGGCAGACCACTAGCGGGAGTAACAAATACGCAGTATTTT.

Details on this clonotype: The junction departs from the called germline gene at one end, perhaps through a read error. The genes are TRBV11-2 and TRBJ1-6, with D uncertain. The CDR3 extends over 15 amino acids. In germline, CDR1 is SGHAT, CDR2 FQNNGV. As DNA, the CDR3 is TGTGTCAGCAGCTTAGAAGTGGCAGCTATTTCACCCCTCCACTTT. Residues: CVSSLEVAAISPLHF.